This T cell receptor beta chain was recovered during a study of T cell changes during pregnancy in multiple sclerosis. Deletions cut 1 base from V and 3 bases from J, with 6 bases between. CDR1 is SGHTA and CDR2 is FQGNSA in the germline V gene. This CDR3 comprises 13 residues. TCRdb keeps only in-frame clones here, not all; method: immunoSEQ multiplex PCR. The table lists more than 70,000 clones, around 92% of them singletons. The sequence was collected from a female donor with multiple sclerosis, enrolled in a pregnancy study. The chain links TRBV7-2 to TRBJ1-2; no definite D call. Sequencing used peripheral blood, obtained before pregnancy. The CDR3 coding sequence is TGTGCCAGCAGCTTAGAATCCTACTATGGCTACACCTTC. Translation: CASSLESYYGYTF.